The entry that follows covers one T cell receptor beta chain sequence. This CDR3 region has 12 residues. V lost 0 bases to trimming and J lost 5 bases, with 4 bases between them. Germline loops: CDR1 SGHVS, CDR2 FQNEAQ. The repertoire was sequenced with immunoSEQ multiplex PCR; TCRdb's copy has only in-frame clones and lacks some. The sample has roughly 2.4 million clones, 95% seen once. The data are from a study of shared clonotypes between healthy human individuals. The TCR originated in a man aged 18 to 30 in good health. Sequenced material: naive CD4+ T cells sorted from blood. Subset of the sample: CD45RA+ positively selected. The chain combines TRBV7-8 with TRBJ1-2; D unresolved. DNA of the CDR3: TGTGCCAGCAGCTTAGCGCAATATGGCTACACCTTC. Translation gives CASSLAQYGYTF.